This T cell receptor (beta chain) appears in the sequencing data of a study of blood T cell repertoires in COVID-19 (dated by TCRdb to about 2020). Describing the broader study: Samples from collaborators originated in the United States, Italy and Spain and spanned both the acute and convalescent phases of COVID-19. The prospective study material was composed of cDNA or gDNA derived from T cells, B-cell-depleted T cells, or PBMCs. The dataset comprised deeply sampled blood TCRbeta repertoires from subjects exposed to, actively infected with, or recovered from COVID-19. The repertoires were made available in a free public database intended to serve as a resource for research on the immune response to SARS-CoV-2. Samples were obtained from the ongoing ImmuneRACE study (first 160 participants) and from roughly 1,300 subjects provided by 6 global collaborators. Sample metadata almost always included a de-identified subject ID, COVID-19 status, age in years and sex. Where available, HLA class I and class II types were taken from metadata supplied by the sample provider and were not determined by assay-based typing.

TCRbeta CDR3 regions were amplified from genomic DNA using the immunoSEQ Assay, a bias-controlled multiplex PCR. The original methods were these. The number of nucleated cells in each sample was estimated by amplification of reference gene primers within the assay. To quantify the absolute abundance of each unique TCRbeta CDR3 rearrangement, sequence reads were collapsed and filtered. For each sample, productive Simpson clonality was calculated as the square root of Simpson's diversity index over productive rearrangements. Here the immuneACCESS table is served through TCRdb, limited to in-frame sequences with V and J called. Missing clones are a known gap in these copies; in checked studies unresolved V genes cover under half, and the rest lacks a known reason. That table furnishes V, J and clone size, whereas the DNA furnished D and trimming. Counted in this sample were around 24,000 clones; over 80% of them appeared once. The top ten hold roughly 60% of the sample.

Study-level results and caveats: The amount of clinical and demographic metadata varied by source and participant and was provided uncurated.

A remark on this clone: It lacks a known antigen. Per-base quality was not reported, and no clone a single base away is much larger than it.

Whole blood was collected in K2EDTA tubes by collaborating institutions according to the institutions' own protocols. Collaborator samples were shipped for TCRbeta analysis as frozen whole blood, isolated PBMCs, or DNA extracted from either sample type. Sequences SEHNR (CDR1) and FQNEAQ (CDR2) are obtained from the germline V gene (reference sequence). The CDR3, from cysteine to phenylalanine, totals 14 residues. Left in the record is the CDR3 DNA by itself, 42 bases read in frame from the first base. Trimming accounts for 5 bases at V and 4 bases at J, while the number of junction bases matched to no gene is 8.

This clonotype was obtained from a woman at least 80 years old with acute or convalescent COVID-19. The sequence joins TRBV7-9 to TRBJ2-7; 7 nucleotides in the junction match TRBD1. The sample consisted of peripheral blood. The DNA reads TGTGCCAGCAGCCACCGGGACAGAAGATACGAGCAGTACTTC. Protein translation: CASSHRDRRYEQYF.